The 17 T cell receptor beta chains in this list originate from one sample, sequenced in a study of shared clonotypes between healthy human individuals. Sequencing was performed with immunoSEQ multiplex PCR; in TCRdb, only in-frame clones are kept and a portion is missing. The sample records 950,000 to 1,100,000 clones, around 78% being singletons. Material for sequencing was memory CD4+ T cells from PBMCs. Sample subset: CD45RA-negative fraction. These receptors came from a man between 18 and 29 years old in good health. Some clones in this sample may be carry-over from other donors' samples.

The rearrangement links TRBV5-1 to TRBJ2-7; 9 nucleotides line up with TRBD1. The CDR3 totals 16 residues. Trimming took 0 bases from V and 1 from J; bases not matched to a gene: 5. Germline V lookup: CDR1 SGHRS, CDR2 YFSETQ. The CDR3 here is CASSLDAQGASYEQYF. DNA for the CDR3: TGCGCCAGCAGCTTGGATGCACAGGGGGCATCCTACGAGCAGTACTTC.

To note about this clone: Other DNA variants within this sample encode the same CDR3. V usage is TRBV6-5 and J usage is TRBJ2-3; a weak D match, TRBD2 (6 bases). Trimming stripped 6 bases from V and 2 bases from J, with 9 bases between. This CDR3 region has 13 residues. Germline CDR1 is MNHEY and CDR2 is SVGAGI. The DNA of the CDR3 is TGTGCCAGCAGGGGCGGGAACACAGATACGCAGTATTTT. It is translated as CASRGGNTDTQYF.

The chain uses TRBV4-3 and TRBJ2-5; 7 bases agree with TRBD2. The CDR3 consists of 15 residues. V trimming: 2 bases; J trimming: 5 bases; junction bases outside the gene matches: 8. CDR1 is LGHNA, CDR2 YSLEER, per germline. The CDR3 spells CASSQSSGEGETQYF. The CDR3 nucleotides read TGCGCCAGCAGCCAAAGTTCGGGGGAGGGGGAGACCCAGTACTTC.

This rearrangement joins TRBV7-2 to TRBJ2-5; the D gene could be TRBD1 or TRBD2 (7 bases each). The V and J ends lost 5 bases and 4 bases respectively, with 17 bases between them. The V gene's germline CDR1 is SGHTA and CDR2 FQGNSA. The CDR3 is made up of 15 amino acids. The CDR3 protein is CASSPQGGRGETQYF. DNA for the CDR3: TGTGCCAGCAGCCCGCAGGGGGGGCGGGGAGAGACCCAGTACTTC.

The chain links TRBV30 to TRBJ1-1; D is perhaps TRBD1 (5 bases). The CDR3 has 11 amino acids. The V end was cut by 3 bases, the J end by 11 bases, with 13 bases between. The germline gives CDR1 GTSNPN, CDR2 SVGIG (reference sequence). This CDR3 reads CAWSLREVAFF. CDR3 bases: TGTGCCTGGAGCCTCAGGGAGGTTGCTTTCTTT.

This chain joins TRBV28 and TRBJ1-2; TRBD1 might be the D (6 bases). The CDR3 totals 16 residues. The germline V and J ends were trimmed by 6 bases and 7 bases, with 24 bases remaining between them. Looked up from germline, CDR1 is MDHEN and CDR2 is SYDVKM. CDR3 nucleotide sequence: TGTGCCAGCAGACCCTTACCCCAGACAGGAGTGGGTGGCTACACCTTC. Translation: CASRPLPQTGVGGYTF.

This clone was picked up a small number of times. This rearrangement joins TRBV7-9 to TRBJ2-1; D is unresolved. Trimming took 5 bases from V and 0 from J, leaving 5 bases between them. CDR3 length: 13 amino acids. Germline V gene data show CDR1 as SEHNR and CDR2 as FQNEAQ (reference sequence). In DNA, the CDR3 is TGTGCCAGCAGCCAAAGCTCCTACAATGAGCAGTTCTTC. Its protein is CASSQSSYNEQFF.

The chain links TRBV7-8 to TRBJ1-2; no firm D call. V lost 0 bases and J lost 0, with 14 bases in between. CDR1 is SGHVS, CDR2 FQNEAQ, per germline. The CDR3 runs 17 residues. The CDR3 sequence: CASSLARASPTNYGYTF. The CDR3 DNA reads TGTGCCAGCAGCTTAGCACGGGCGAGTCCTACTAACTATGGCTACACCTTC. The whole variable domain, remainder taken from reference TRBV7-8 and TRBJ1-2, is GAGVSQSPRYKVAKRGQDVALRCDPISGHVSLFWYQQALGQGPEFLTYFQNEAQLDKSGLPSDRFFAERPEGSVSTLKIQRTQQEDSAVYLCASSLARASPTNYGYTFGSGTRLTVV.

This clone was picked up many times. The CDR3 region is CASSYWGPSYEQYF. The CDR3 bases are TGTGCCAGCAGTTATTGGGGGCCGTCCTACGAGCAGTACTTC. This rearrangement joins TRBV6-5 to TRBJ2-7; tentative D call: TRBD1 (6 bases). Trimming took off 3 bases at V and 1 base at J, with 10 bases between the two ends. Germline V gene lookup returns CDR1 MNHEY and CDR2 SVGAGI. The CDR3 has 14 residues.

With respect to this clone: Other DNA sequences in this sample translate to the same CDR3. The rearrangement uses TRBV7-2 and TRBJ2-6; D not resolved. V was shortened by 2 bases and J by 4 bases, with 6 bases between the two germline ends. The CDR3 loop spans 14 amino acids. CDR1 and CDR2 (germline): SGHTA, FQGNSA. The CDR3: CASSLRPGANVLTF. The CDR3, as DNA: TGTGCCAGCAGCTTAAGGCCCGGGGCCAACGTCCTGACTTTC.

The V and J genes are TRBV6-1 and TRBJ1-2; 7 bases are shared with TRBD1. Germline V lookup: CDR1 MNHNS, CDR2 SASEGT. The CDR3 runs to 14 residues. The trim removed 2 bases at V and 2 bases at J, leaving 2 bases unmatched. CDR3 protein: CASSEIQGNYGYTF. The CDR3 region has the DNA TGTGCCAGCAGTGAAATACAGGGGAACTATGGCTACACCTTC.

This chain joins TRBV7-3 and TRBJ2-1; unclear D gene. CDR3 length: 16 residues. Per the germline V gene, CDR1 is SGHTA and CDR2 is FQGTGA. V was trimmed by 2 bases and J by 10 bases, leaving 21 bases between them. Here the CDR3 DNA reads TGTGCCAGCAGCTTATCTTCGGCTAGTTTTCCCAGAGAGCAGTTCTTC. Amino acid sequence: CASSLSSASFPREQFF.

The chain employs TRBV6-1 and TRBJ2-5; TRBD1 is a possible D gene (5 bases). Between the trimmed V and J ends, which lost 7 bases and 4 bases, there was a span of 19 bases. The CDR3 is made up of 15 amino acids. CDR1 is MNHNS, CDR2 SASEGT, per germline. CDR3 in DNA: TGTGCCAGCACCTGGGGCGGAGCGTTGATAGAGACCCAGTACTTC. Translation gives CASTWGGALIETQYF.

Notes on this clone: Possible read error: a much larger clone is one base away. The chain uses TRBV7-2 and TRBJ1-1, with D possibly matching TRBD1 (5 bases). Trimming cost V 3 bases and J 7 bases, with 9 bases left between them. The CDR3 loop spans 12 amino acids. Germline V gene lookup returns CDR1 SGHTA and CDR2 FQGNSA. The CDR3 region has the DNA TGTGCCAGCAGCTTTTGGGGCGGTGAAGCTTTCTTT. It specifies CASSFWGGEAFF.

The chain recombines TRBV7-3 with TRBJ2-3; 11 positions agree with TRBD2. Trimming removed 6 bases from V and 6 bases from J; junction bases left unmatched: 14. This CDR3 spans 17 amino acids. CDR1 is SGHTA and CDR2 is FQGTGA in the germline V gene. The CDR3 is CASRLGISGRAGDTQYF. DNA of the CDR3: TGTGCCAGCAGGCTGGGAATTAGCGGGAGGGCCGGGGATACGCAGTATTTT.

A remark on this clone: This may be a read error, as it is one base from a much larger clone. The chain is built from TRBV30 and TRBJ2-3; TRBD1 might be the D (6 bases). Germline V lookup: CDR1 GTSNPN, CDR2 SVGIG (reference sequence). The CDR3 length is 12 residues. CDR3 protein: CAWGVQGRTQYF. The CDR3 DNA is TGTGCCTGGGGTGTACAGGGTAGAACGCAGTATTTT.

The V and J genes are TRBV9 and TRBJ2-3; no clear D gene. Germline V gene lookup returns CDR1 SGDLS and CDR2 YYNGEE. There are 13 residues in the CDR3. V was pared by 4 bases and J by 6 bases, with 12 bases between. CDR3 bases: TGTGCCAGCAGCCCCCAGAGCGAGGATACGCAGTATTTT. Translating gives CASSPQSEDTQYF.